This TCR beta chain was sequenced in a study of cytomegalovirus exposure and HLA in healthy donors. Germline V gene lookup returns CDR1 SNHLY and CDR2 FYNNEI. Trimming pared 4 bases from V and 5 bases from J, leaving 14 bases between. This CDR3 comprises 14 residues. TCRdb's copy holds only in-frame clones and misses some; the assay was immunoSEQ multiplex PCR. The sample records roughly 130,000 clones, 85% to 90% being singletons. The receptor was isolated from a man aged 18 to 29 in good health and CMV-seronegative. The specimen was PBMCs. V usage is TRBV2 and J usage is TRBJ1-2; D gene uncertain. CDR3 nucleotides: TGTGCCAGCAGTGTTGGGCATATCGGTTATGGCTACACCTTC. Its translation: CASSVGHIGYGYTF.